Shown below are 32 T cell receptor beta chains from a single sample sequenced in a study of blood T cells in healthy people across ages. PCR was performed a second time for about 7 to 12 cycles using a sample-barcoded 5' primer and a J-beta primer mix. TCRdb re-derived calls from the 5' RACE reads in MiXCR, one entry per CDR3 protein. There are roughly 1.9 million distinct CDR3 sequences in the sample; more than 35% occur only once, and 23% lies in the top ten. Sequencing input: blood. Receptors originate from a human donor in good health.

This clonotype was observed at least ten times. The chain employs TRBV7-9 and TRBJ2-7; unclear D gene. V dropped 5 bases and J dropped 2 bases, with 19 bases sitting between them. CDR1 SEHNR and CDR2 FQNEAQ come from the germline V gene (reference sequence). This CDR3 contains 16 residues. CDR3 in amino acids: CASSHEYGRYPYEQYF. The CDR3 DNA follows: TGTGCCAGCAGCCACGAGTATGGCAGATATCCCTACGAGCAGTACTTC.

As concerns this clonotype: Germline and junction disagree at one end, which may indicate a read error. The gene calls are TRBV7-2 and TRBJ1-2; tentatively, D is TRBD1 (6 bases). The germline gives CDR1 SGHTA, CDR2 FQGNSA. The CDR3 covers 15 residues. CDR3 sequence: CASSLVGGNNCGYTF. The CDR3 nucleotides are TGTGCCAGCAGCTTAGTAGGGGGAAATAACTGTGGCTACACCTTC.

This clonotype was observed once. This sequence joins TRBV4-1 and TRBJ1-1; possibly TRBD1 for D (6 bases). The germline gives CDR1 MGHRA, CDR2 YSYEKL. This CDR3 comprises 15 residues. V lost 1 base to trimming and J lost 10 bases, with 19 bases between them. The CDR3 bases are TGCGCCAGCAGCCAAGGGGGGTATGGGGGGCTCGGAGCTTTCTTT. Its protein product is CASSQGGYGGLGAFF.

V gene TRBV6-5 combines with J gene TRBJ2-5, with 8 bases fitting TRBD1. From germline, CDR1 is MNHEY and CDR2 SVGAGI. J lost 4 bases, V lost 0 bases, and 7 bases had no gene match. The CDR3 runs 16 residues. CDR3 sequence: CASSYSQGALGETQYF. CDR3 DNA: TGTGCCAGCAGTTACTCGCAGGGGGCGCTAGGAGAGACCCAGTACTTC.

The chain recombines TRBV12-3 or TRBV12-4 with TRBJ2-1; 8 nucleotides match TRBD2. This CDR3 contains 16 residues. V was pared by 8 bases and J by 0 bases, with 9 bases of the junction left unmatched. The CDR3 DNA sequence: TGTGCCAGCTCTAGGGCGGGGGGCAACTCCTACAATGAGCAGTTCTTC. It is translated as CASSRAGGNSYNEQFF.

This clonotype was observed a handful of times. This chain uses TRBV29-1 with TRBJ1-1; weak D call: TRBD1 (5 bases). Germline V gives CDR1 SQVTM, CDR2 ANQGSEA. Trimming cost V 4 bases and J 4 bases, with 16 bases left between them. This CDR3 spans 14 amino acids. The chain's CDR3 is CSVVRQGQSTEAFF. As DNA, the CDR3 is TGCAGCGTTGTTAGGCAGGGTCAAAGCACTGAAGCTTTCTTT.

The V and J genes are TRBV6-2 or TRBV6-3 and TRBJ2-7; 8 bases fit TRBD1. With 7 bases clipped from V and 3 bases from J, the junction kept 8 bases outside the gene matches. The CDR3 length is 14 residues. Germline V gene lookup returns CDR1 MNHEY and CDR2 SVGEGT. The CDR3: CASTLLGQGYEQYF. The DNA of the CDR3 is TGTGCCAGCACCCTTCTTGGACAGGGCTACGAGCAGTACTTC.

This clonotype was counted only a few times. CDR3 sequence reads: CASSQTAPLAGGSYNEQFF. The CDR3 region has the DNA TGCGCCAGCAGCCAAACAGCGCCGCTAGCGGGGGGATCCTACAATGAGCAGTTCTTC. This chain joins TRBV4-1 and TRBJ2-1; 11 bases align to TRBD2. From germline, CDR1 is MGHRA and CDR2 YSYEKL. V lost 2 bases, J lost 1 base, and 10 bases stayed unmatched. CDR3 length equals 19 residues.

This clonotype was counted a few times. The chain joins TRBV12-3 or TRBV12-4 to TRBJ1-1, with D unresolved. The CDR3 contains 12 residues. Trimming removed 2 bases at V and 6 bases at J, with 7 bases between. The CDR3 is CASSLQSAEAFF. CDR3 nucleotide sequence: TGTGCCAGCAGTTTACAATCAGCTGAAGCTTTCTTT.

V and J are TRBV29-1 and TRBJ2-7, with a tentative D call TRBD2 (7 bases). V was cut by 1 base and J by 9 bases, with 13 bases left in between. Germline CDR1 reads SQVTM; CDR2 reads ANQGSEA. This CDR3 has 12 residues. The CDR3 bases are TGCAGCGTTGAAGCGGGGGGCTGGGTGCAGTACTTC. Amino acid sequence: CSVEAGGWVQYF.

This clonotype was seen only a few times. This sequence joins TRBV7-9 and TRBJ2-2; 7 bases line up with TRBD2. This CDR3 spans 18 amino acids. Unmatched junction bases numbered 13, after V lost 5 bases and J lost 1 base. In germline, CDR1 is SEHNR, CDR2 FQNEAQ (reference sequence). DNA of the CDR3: TGTGCCAGCAGCCCTACTGCCCCAACGGGGGGGAACACCGGGGAGCTGTTTTTT. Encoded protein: CASSPTAPTGGNTGELFF.

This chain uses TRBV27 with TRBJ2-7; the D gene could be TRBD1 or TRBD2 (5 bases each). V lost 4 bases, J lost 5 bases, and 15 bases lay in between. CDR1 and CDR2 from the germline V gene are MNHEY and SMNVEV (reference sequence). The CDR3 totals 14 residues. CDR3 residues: CASSSPGLTHEQYF. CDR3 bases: TGTGCCAGCAGTTCACCGGGGCTGACGCACGAGCAGTACTTC.

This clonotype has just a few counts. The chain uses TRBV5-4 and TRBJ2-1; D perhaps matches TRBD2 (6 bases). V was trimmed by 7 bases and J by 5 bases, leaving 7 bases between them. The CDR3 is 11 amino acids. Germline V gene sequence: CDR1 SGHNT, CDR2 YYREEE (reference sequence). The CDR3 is CASWTNNEQFF. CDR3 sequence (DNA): TGTGCCAGCTGGACTAACAATGAGCAGTTCTTC. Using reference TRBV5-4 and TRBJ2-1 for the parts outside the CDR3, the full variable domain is ETGVTQSPTHLIKTRGQQVTLRCSSQSGHNTVSWYQQALGQGPQFIFQYYREEENGRGNFPPRFSGLQFPNYSSELNVNALELDDSALYLCASWTNNEQFFGPGTRLTVL.

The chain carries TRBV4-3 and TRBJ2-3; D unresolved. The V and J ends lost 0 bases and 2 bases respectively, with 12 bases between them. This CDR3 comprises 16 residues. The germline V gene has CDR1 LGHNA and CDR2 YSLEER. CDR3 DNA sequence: TGCGCCAGCAGCCAAGAGATGGAGCCCCTCACAGATACGCAGTATTTT. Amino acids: CASSQEMEPLTDTQYF.

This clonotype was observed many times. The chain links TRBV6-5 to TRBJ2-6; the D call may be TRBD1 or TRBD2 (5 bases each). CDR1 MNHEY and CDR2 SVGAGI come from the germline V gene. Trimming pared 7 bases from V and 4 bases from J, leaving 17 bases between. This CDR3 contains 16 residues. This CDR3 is CASTRGATGGANVLTF. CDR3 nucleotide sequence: TGTGCCAGCACCAGAGGGGCTACGGGGGGGGCCAACGTCCTGACTTTC.

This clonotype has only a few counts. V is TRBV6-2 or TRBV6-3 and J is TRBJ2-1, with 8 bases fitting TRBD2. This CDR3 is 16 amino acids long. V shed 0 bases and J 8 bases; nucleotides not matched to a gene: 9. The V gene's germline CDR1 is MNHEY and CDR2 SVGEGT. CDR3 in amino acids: CASSYSSLAGRDEQFF. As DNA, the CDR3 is TGTGCCAGCAGTTACTCGTCTCTGGCCGGGAGGGATGAGCAGTTCTTC.

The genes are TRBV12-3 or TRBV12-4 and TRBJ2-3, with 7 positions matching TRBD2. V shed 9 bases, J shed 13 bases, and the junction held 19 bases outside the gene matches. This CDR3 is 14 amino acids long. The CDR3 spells CASRPTPGGDVEYF. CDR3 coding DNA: TGTGCCAGTCGACCTACCCCGGGGGGAGATGTGGAGTATTTT.

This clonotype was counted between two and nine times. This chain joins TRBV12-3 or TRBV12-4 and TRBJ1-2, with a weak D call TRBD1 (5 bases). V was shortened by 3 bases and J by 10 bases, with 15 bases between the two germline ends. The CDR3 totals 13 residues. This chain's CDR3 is CASSLGELWDYTF. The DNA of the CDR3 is TGTGCCAGCAGTTTGGGGGAACTATGGGACTACACCTTC.

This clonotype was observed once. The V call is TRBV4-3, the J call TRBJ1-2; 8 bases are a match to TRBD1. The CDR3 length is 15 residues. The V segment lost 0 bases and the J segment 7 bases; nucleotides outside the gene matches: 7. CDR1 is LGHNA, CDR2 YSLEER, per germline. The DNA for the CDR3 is TGCGCCAGCAGCCAAGAGATCCACAGGGGGACTGGCTACACCTTC. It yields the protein CASSQEIHRGTGYTF.

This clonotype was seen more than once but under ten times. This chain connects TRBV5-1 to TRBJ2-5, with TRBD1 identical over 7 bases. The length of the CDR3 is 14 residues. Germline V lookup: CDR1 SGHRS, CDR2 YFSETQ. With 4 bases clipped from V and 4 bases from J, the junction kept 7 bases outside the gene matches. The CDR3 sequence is CASSAGTEGETQYF. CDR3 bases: TGCGCCAGCAGCGCCGGGACAGAGGGAGAGACCCAGTACTTC.

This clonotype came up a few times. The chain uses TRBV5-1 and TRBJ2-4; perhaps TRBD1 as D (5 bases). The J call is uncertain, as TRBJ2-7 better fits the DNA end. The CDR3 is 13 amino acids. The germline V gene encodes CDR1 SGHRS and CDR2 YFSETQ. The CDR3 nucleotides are TGCGCCAGCAGGTCGCAGGGTGGTAACGAGCAGTACTTC. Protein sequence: CASRSQGGNEQYF.

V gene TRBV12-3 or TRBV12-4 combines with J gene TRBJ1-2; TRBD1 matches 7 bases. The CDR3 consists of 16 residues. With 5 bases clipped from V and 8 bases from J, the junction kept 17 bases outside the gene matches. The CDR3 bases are TGTGCCAGCAGTCCGCAACCGGGACAGCGGACTCTGGGCTACACCTTC. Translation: CASSPQPGQRTLGYTF.

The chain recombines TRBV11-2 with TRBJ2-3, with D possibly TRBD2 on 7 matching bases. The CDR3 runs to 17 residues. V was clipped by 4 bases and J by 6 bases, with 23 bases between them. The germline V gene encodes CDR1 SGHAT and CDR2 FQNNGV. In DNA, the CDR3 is TGTGCCAGCAGCTCCCGACTAGGGGCGGGGGCGGCGGATACGCAGTATTTT. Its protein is CASSSRLGAGAADTQYF.

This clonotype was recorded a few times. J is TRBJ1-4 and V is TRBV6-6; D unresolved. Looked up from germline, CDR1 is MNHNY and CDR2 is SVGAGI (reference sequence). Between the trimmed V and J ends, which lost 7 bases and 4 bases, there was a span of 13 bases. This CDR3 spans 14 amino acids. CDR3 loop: CASKFQNYNEKLFF. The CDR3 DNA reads TGTGCCAGCAAATTCCAGAATTATAATGAAAAACTGTTTTTT.

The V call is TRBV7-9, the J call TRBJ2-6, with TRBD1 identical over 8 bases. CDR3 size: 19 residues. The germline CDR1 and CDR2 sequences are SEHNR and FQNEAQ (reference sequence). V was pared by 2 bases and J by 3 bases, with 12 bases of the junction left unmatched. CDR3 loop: CASSLNVGQGAVGANVLTF. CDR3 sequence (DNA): TGTGCCAGCAGCTTAAACGTCGGGCAGGGGGCCGTTGGGGCCAACGTCCTGACTTTC.

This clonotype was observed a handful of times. CDR3 protein: CASSQQTGTNEKLFF. The DNA for the CDR3 is TGTGCCAGCAGCCAACAGACAGGGACTAATGAAAAACTGTTTTTT. The chain is built from TRBV4-2 and TRBJ1-4, with 7 positions matching TRBD1. The CDR3 runs to 15 residues. Germline lookup yields CDR1 LGHNA and CDR2 YNFKEQ. J lost 2 bases, V lost 2 bases, and 2 bases had no gene match.

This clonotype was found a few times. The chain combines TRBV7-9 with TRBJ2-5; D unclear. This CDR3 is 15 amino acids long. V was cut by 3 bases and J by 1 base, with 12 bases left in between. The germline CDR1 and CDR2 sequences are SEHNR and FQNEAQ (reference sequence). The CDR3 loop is CASSFGVALQETQYF. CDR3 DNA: TGTGCCAGCAGCTTTGGGGTGGCCCTCCAAGAGACCCAGTACTTC. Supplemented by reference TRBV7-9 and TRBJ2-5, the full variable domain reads DTGVSQNPRHKITKRGQNVTFRCDPISEHNRLYWYRQTLGQGPEFLTYFQNEAQLEKSRLLSDRFSAERPKGSFSTLEIQRTEQGDSAMYLCASSFGVALQETQYFGPGTRLLVL.

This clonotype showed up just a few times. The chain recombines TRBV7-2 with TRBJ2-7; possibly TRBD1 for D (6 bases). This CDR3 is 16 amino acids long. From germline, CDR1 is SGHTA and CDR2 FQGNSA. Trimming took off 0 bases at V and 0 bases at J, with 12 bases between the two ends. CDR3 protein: CASSLAPRQDSYEQYF. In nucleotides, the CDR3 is TGTGCCAGCAGCTTAGCGCCGAGACAGGACTCCTACGAGCAGTACTTC.

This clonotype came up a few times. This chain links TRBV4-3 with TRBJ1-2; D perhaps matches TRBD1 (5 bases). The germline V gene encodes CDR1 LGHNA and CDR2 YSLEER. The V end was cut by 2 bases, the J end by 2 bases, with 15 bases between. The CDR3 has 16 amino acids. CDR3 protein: CASSQTHRSANYGYTF. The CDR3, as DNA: TGCGCCAGCAGCCAAACCCACAGGTCCGCGAACTATGGCTACACCTTC.

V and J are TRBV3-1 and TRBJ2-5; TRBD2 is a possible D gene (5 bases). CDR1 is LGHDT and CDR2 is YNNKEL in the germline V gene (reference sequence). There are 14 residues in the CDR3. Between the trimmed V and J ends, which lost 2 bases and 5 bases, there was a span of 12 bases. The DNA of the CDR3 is TGTGCCAGCAGCCAATTCCTGTCGGGGGAGACCCAGTACTTC. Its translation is CASSQFLSGETQYF.

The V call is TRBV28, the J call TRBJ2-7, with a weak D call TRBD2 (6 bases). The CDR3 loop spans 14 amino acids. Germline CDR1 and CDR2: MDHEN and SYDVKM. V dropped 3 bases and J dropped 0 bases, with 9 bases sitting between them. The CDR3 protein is CASSFFGSSYEQYF. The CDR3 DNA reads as TGTGCCAGCAGTTTCTTCGGGAGCTCCTACGAGCAGTACTTC. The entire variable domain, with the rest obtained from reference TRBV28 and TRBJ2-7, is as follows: DVKVTQSSRYLVKRTGEKVFLECVQDMDHENMFWYRQDPGLGLRLIYFSYDVKMKEKGDIPEGYSVSREKKERFSLILESASTNQTSMYLCASSFFGSSYEQYFGPGTRLTVT.

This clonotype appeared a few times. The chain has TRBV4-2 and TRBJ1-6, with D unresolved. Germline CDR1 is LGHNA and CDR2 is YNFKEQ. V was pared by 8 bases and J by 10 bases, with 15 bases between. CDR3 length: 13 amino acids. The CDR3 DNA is TGTGCCAGCTGCCGGGAGCTCGGCTCACCCCTCCACTTT. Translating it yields CASCRELGSPLHF.